The 6 T cell receptor beta chains below were found in one sample sequenced in a study of T cell responses to AZD1222 COVID-19 vaccine. Profiled with immunoSEQ multiplex PCR; TCRdb holds only in-frame clones, not every one. The repertoire holds roughly 84,000 clones, approximately 90% seen once, with roughly 12% in the top ten. The source material was peripheral blood, sampled 28 days after the second AZD1222 dose. These receptors were obtained from an adult who received the AZD1222 COVID-19 vaccine.

J is TRBJ1-5 and V is TRBV2; TRBD1 aligns across 7 bases. This CDR3 is built from 13 residues. CDR1 SNHLY and CDR2 FYNNEI come from the germline V gene. Trimming at V came to 7 bases and at J to 11 bases, leaving 11 bases not matched to a gene. Here the CDR3 DNA reads TGTGCCAGCACCGGGACAGAGCAATCGGCCCAGCATTTT. This codes for CASTGTEQSAQHF. Full variable domain (outside the CDR3, taken from reference TRBV2 and TRBJ1-5): EPEVTQTPSHQVTQMGQEVILRCVPISNHLYFYWYRQILGQKVEFLVSFYNNEISEKSEIFDDQFSVERPDGSNFTLKIRSTKLEDSAMYFCASTGTEQSAQHFGDGTRLSIL.

The rearrangement joins TRBV2 to TRBJ2-2; 9 bases are shared with TRBD2. The V segment lost 7 bases and the J segment 4 bases; nucleotides outside the gene matches: 7. The CDR3 extends over 15 amino acids. Germline values: CDR1 SNHLY, CDR2 FYNNEI. CDR3 sequence reads: CASKGSGGSTGELFF. CDR3 nucleotides: TGTGCCAGCAAAGGGAGCGGGGGGTCCACCGGGGAGCTGTTTTTT.

The J gene is TRBJ2-1, the V gene TRBV4-3; tentatively, D is TRBD1 (6 bases). CDR1 and CDR2 from the germline V gene are LGHNA and YSLEER. V dropped 0 bases and J dropped 6 bases, with 15 bases sitting between them. The CDR3 is 16 amino acids. The CDR3 reads CASSQELPGVGNEQFF. DNA of the CDR3: TGCGCCAGCAGCCAAGAGTTGCCAGGGGTGGGCAATGAGCAGTTCTTC.

The chain has TRBV6-4 and TRBJ1-2; no firm D call. Germline CDR1 is MRHNA and CDR2 is SNTAGT. Trimming took off 3 bases at V and 7 bases at J, with 6 bases between the two ends. The CDR3 loop spans 11 amino acids. CDR3 nucleotide sequence: TGTGCCAGCAGTGAAGGGAGTGGCTACACCTTC. The encoded protein is CASSEGSGYTF.

The gene calls are TRBV7-8 and TRBJ1-3; 7 bases map to TRBD1. The CDR3 totals 15 residues. Per the germline V gene, CDR1 is SGHVS and CDR2 is FQNEAQ. V gave up 0 bases and J gave up 9 bases; unmatched junction bases: 8. Written as DNA, the CDR3 is TGTGCCAGCAGCTTAGCGGGACAGCCCAGGGGCACCATATATTTT. As protein: CASSLAGQPRGTIYF.

The chain joins TRBV5-6 to TRBJ2-2; D possibly corresponds to TRBD2 (5 bases). V shed 0 bases and J shed 8 bases, with 14 bases lying between them. The CDR3 is made up of 15 amino acids. Germline V gene lookup returns CDR1 SGHDT and CDR2 YYEEEE. CDR3 sequence: CASSLAAGLVGELFF. The CDR3, as DNA: TGTGCCAGCAGCTTGGCGGCGGGCCTGGTAGGGGAGCTGTTTTTT.